The sequence of this T cell receptor beta chain was determined in a study of human T cells and chemical hapten exposure. Each CDR3 protein gets one entry after TCRdb re-called the RACE reads with MiXCR. The table includes 85,000 to 130,000 distinct CDR3 sequences, about 12% detected once. As for time point: pre-sensitization, week 0. Specified treatment: therapeutic diphenylcyclopropenone sensitization with weekly scalp DPC. Here the sequenced sample was whole blood, taken in connection with sensitization to the hapten diphenylcyclopropenone (DPC). The TCR comes from a woman between 50 and 59 years old with alopecia areata. Some clones in this sample may be carry-over from other donors' samples.

As DNA, the CDR3 is TGCGCCAGCAGCTTGGAGGCCAGATCTGGAAACACCATATATTTT. It is translated as CASSLEARSGNTIYF. The chain has TRBV5-1 and TRBJ1-3, with unresolved D. Deletions cut 0 bases from V and 1 base from J, with 8 bases between. The V gene's germline CDR1 is SGHRS and CDR2 YFSETQ. The CDR3 totals 15 residues.